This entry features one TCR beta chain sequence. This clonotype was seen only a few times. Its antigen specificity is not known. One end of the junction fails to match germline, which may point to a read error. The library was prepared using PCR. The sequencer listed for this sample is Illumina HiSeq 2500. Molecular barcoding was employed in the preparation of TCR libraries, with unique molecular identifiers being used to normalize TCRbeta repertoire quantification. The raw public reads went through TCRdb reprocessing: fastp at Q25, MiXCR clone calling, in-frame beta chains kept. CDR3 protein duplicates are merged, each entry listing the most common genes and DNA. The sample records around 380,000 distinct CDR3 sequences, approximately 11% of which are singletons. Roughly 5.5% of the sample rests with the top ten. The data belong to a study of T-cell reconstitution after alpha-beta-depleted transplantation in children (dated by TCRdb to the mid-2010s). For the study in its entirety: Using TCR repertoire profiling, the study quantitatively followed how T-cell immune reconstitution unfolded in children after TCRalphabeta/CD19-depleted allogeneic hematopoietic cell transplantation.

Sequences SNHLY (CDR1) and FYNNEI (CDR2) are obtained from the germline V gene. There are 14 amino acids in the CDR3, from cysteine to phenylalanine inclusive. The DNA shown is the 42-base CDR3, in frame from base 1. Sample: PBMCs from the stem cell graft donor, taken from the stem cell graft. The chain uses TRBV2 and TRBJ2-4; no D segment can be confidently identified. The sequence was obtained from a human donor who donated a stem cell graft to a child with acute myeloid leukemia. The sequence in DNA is TGTGCCAGCAGGAAAGGGCCGGCCAAAAACAGTCAGTACTTC. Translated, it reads CASRKGPAKNSQYF.